The table lists the clone carrying this T cell receptor beta chain with a count of one. The antigen is unknown. Germline-derived CDR1 and CDR2 are MDHEN and SYDVKM. This CDR3 spans 15 amino acids. J gave up 0 bases and V 4 bases, and 5 bases lay outside the gene matches. Clones were sequenced by immunoSEQ multiplex PCR, and TCRdb holds only the in-frame ones, with some missing. This repertoire shows fewer than 25,000 clones, around 76% found once; its top ten account for approximately 29%. The data are from a study of CD4 T cells in relation to SARS-CoV-2 and coronaviruses. Unexposed donor CD4+ T cells date from about 2010-2018, before the COVID-19 pandemic. The cells were cultured for around ten days before CD4+ T cells were isolated. Testing used SARS-CoV-2 S/N and four cold-coronavirus spikes on unexposed-donor CD4+ T cells, cells permitting. Study results and limitations: The cross-reactivity analysis covered only spike protein, not other viral proteins.

Sequencing was done on a sample of CD4+ T cells from PBMCs, cultured in vitro. This sequence was found in a human donor in good health. This chain uses TRBV28 with TRBJ2-7; TRBD2 matches 8 bases. The CDR3 loop is CASSSSSGLSYEQYF. The DNA of the CDR3 is TGTGCCAGCAGTTCCTCTAGCGGGCTCTCCTACGAGCAGTACTTC.